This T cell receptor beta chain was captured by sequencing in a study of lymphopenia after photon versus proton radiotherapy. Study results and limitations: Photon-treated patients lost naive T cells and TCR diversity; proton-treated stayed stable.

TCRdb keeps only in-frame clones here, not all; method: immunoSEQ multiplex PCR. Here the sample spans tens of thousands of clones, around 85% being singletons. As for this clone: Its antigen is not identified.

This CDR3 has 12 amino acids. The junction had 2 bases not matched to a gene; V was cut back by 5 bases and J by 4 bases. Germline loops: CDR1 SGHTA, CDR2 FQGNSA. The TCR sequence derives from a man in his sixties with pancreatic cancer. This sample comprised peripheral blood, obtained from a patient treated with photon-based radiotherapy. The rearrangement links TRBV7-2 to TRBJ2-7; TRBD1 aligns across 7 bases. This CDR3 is CASSRQGYEQYF. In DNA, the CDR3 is TGTGCCAGCAGCAGACAGGGATACGAGCAGTACTTC.